The T cell receptor beta chain under discussion was sequenced for a study of blood T cells in healthy people across ages. Across the study: About one barcoded TCR beta cDNA was captured per two T cells.

This clonotype was observed a handful of times. As yet, its antigen is unknown. Study-level findings and limits: PBMCs went unsorted, and a conclusive naive versus antigen-experienced comparison was therefore prevented. For the donors, CMV status was unknown and possibly confounded expanded clonotype changes.

V was pared by 4 bases and J by 11 bases, with 23 bases between. Germline values: CDR1 SGHTA, CDR2 FQGNSA. The CDR3 spans 15 residues. Primers used in a second PCR of roughly 7 to 12 cycles were a sample-barcoded 5' primer and a J-beta primer mix. Each CDR3 protein is one row after TCRdb ran MiXCR on the 5' RACE reads. The table records hundreds of thousands of distinct CDR3 sequences, 22% of them present only once. The receptor was derived from a man between 70 and 80 years old in good health. Sequenced material: blood. The V and J genes are TRBV7-2 and TRBJ1-1, with a possible D match to TRBD1 (6 bases). CDR3 protein: CASSSTPGHSLRAFF. Here the CDR3 DNA reads TGTGCCAGCAGCTCTACCCCGGGACACTCCCTGAGGGCTTTCTTT.